This T cell receptor (beta chain) emerged from a study of CD8 T cells in Susac syndrome. TCR beta sequences were obtained from blood CD8+ and CD4+ T cells. The CD8+ and CD4+ T cells were isolated magnetically using a negative isolation approach, whereas the TEMRA cells were enriched by FACS. General study points: As acknowledged by the study, its TCR sequencing and HLA analysis included a relatively small number of individuals.

V was pared by 3 bases and J by 4 bases, with 4 bases of the junction left unmatched. The CDR3 consists of 13 residues. From germline, CDR1 is DFQATT and CDR2 SNEGSKA (reference sequence). Turning to this clonotype: Antigen unknown.

Roughly 0.45 to 1 ug RNA was reverse transcribed with random hexamers. Across 54 Vbeta and 13 Jbeta, immunoSEQ multiplex PCR amplified TCR beta CDR3. From the immunoSEQ multiplex PCR reads, TCRdb called clonotypes with MiXCR, one entry per CDR3 protein. Of about 160,000 distinct CDR3 sequences listed, approximately 95% are singletons. This chain joins TRBV20-1 and TRBJ2-7; 9 nucleotides align to TRBD2. This receptor was identified in a human donor with multiple sclerosis. The sample was CD4+ T cells from PBMCs. CDR3 nucleotides: TGCAGTGCTAGCAGGACTAGCGATTACGAGCAGTACTTC. It specifies CSASRTSDYEQYF.